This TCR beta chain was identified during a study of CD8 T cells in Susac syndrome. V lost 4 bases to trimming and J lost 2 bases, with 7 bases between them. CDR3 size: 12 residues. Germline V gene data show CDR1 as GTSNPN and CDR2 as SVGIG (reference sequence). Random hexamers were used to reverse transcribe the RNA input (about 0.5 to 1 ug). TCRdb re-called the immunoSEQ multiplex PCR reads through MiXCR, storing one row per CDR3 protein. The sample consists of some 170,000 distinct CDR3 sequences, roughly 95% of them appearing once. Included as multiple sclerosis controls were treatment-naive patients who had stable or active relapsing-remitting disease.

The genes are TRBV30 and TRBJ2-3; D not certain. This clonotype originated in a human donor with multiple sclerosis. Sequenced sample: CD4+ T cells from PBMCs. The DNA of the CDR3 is TGTGCCTGGAATAAACCCACAGATACGCAGTATTTT. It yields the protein CAWNKPTDTQYF.